The rows below give T cell receptor beta chains drawn from one sample of a study of glioma-infiltrating T cells. TCRdb fed the multiplex PCR reads into MiXCR, producing one record per CDR3 protein. The sample consists of approximately 140,000 distinct CDR3 sequences, approximately 26% of them appearing once. Material: glioma tissue, nonneoplastic brain tissue, or PBMCs (not recorded which). Receptor source: a human donor with low-grade glioma or glioblastoma, undergoing nonglioma brain surgery, or in good health (not recorded which). Each CDR3 is given with its conserved first and last residue. The D gene is left open where the match is weak. Clone size is not always given. Where it is, it says once, few, many or a class for expanded clones.

v_gene: TRBV27; abundance: .; d_gene: .; j_gene: TRBJ2-6; CDR3aa: CASSPEGTGANVQTF; CDR3nt: TGTGCCAGCAGCCCGGAGGGGACTGGGGCCAACGTCCAGACTTTC
v_gene: TRBV3-1; abundance: .; d_gene: .; j_gene: TRBJ2-1; CDR3aa: CASSQGLGAGDYTEQFF; CDR3nt: TGTGCCAGCAGCCAAGGATTGGGGGCGGGGGACTACACCGAGCAGTTCTTC
v_gene: TRBV2; abundance: few; d_gene: .; j_gene: TRBJ2-5; CDR3aa: CASIREELETQYF; CDR3nt: TGTGCCAGCATCCGTGAGGAGTTAGAGACCCAGTACTTC
v_gene: TRBV5-4; abundance: few; d_gene: .; j_gene: TRBJ1-2; CDR3aa: CASSLGAGASYGYTF; CDR3nt: TGTGCCAGCAGCTTGGGGGCGGGGGCGAGCTATGGCTACACCTTC
v_gene: TRBV2; abundance: .; d_gene: .; j_gene: TRBJ1-1; CDR3aa: CASTLFRGNTEAFF; CDR3nt: TGTGCCAGCACGCTGTTCAGGGGGAACACTGAAGCTTTCTTT
v_gene: TRBV20-1; abundance: many; d_gene: TRBD2; j_gene: TRBJ2-5; CDR3aa: CSATTGLAGGLETQYF; CDR3nt: TGCAGTGCTACGACCGGACTAGCGGGGGGGCTAGAGACCCAGTACTTC
v_gene: TRBV2; abundance: few; d_gene: .; j_gene: TRBJ1-2; CDR3aa: CASGDLYGYTF; CDR3nt: TGTGCCAGCGGGGATTTGTATGGCTACACCTTC
v_gene: TRBV29-1; abundance: few; d_gene: TRBD2; j_gene: TRBJ2-5; CDR3aa: CSVEGTRQETQYF; CDR3nt: TGCAGCGTTGAAGGGACTAGGCAAGAGACCCAGTACTTC
v_gene: TRBV20-1; abundance: .; d_gene: TRBD2; j_gene: TRBJ2-3; CDR3aa: CSAVRLAGVMGTQYF; CDR3nt: TGCAGTGCAGTCCGACTAGCGGGGGTTATGGGTACGCAGTATTTT
v_gene: TRBV11-1; abundance: .; d_gene: .; j_gene: TRBJ1-1; CDR3aa: CASRGWTPNTEAFF; CDR3nt: TGTGCCAGCAGAGGATGGACTCCGAACACTGAAGCTTTCTTT
v_gene: TRBV6-1; abundance: .; d_gene: TRBD1; j_gene: TRBJ1-1; CDR3aa: CASRKTGDTEAFF; CDR3nt: TGTGCCAGCAGGAAAACAGGGGATACTGAAGCTTTCTTT
v_gene: TRBV3-1; abundance: few; d_gene: TRBD2; j_gene: TRBJ2-5; CDR3aa: CASSPGGRRRETQYF; CDR3nt: TGTGCCAGCAGCCCGGGGGGGCGCAGGAGGGAGACCCAGTACTTC
v_gene: TRBV28; abundance: .; d_gene: .; j_gene: TRBJ1-1; CDR3aa: CASTSPLLQGRAFF; CDR3nt: TGTGCCAGCACCTCCCCCCTTTTGCAGGGTCGGGCTTTCTTT
v_gene: TRBV7-3; abundance: .; d_gene: TRBD1; j_gene: TRBJ2-3; CDR3aa: CASSFLTGTGVTDTQYF; CDR3nt: TGTGCCAGCAGCTTCCTAACGGGGACAGGGGTTACAGATACGCAGTATTTT
v_gene: TRBV28; abundance: .; d_gene: TRBD1; j_gene: TRBJ2-5; CDR3aa: CASSWGQSFDETQYF; CDR3nt: TGTGCCAGCAGTTGGGGACAGTCCTTCGACGAGACCCAGTACTTC
v_gene: TRBV7-8; abundance: few; d_gene: TRBD2; j_gene: TRBJ2-3; CDR3aa: CASSLKLLAGTDTQYF; CDR3nt: TGTGCCAGCAGCTTAAAGCTGCTAGCGGGCACAGATACGCAGTATTTT
v_gene: TRBV12-5; abundance: .; d_gene: .; j_gene: TRBJ1-1; CDR3aa: CASGGAVGTEAFF; CDR3nt: TGTGCTAGTGGTGGGGCTGTGGGGACTGAAGCTTTCTTT
v_gene: TRBV24-1; abundance: .; d_gene: .; j_gene: TRBJ2-5; CDR3aa: CATSQSGTQETQYF; CDR3nt: TGTGCCACCAGTCAATCCGGGACCCAAGAGACCCAGTACTTC
v_gene: TRBV7-9; abundance: few; d_gene: .; j_gene: TRBJ1-2; CDR3aa: CASSFLQVPYGYTF; CDR3nt: TGTGCCAGCAGCTTTTTACAGGTCCCCTATGGCTACACCTTC
v_gene: TRBV7-2; abundance: few; d_gene: TRBD2; j_gene: TRBJ2-1; CDR3aa: CASSPGLAGGPRYNEQFF; CDR3nt: TGTGCCAGCAGCCCCGGACTAGCGGGGGGGCCGCGGTACAATGAGCAGTTCTTC
v_gene: TRBV10-3; abundance: .; d_gene: .; j_gene: TRBJ2-3; CDR3aa: CAISWGENTDTQYF; CDR3nt: TGTGCCATCTCATGGGGCGAAAACACAGATACGCAGTATTTT
v_gene: TRBV27; abundance: many; d_gene: .; j_gene: TRBJ2-5; CDR3aa: CASSLGLVETQYF; CDR3nt: TGTGCCAGCAGTTTGGGCCTGGTGGAGACCCAGTACTTC
v_gene: TRBV6-1; abundance: many; d_gene: TRBD1; j_gene: TRBJ1-1; CDR3aa: CASSVDRARAEAFF; CDR3nt: TGTGCCAGCAGTGTGGACAGGGCTCGGGCTGAAGCTTTCTTT
v_gene: TRBV12-3/TRBV12-4; abundance: .; d_gene: .; j_gene: TRBJ2-5; CDR3aa: CASTLGNQPQETQYF; CDR3nt: TGTGCCAGCACCTTGGGAAATCAACCCCAAGAGACCCAGTACTTC
v_gene: TRBV11-2; abundance: .; d_gene: .; j_gene: TRBJ1-1; CDR3aa: CASKYGAGNTEAFF; CDR3nt: TGTGCCAGCAAATACGGAGCCGGCAACACTGAAGCTTTCTTT
v_gene: TRBV4-1; abundance: .; d_gene: .; j_gene: TRBJ1-6; CDR3aa: CASSQAPESHSPLHF; CDR3nt: TGCGCCAGCAGCCAAGCCCCCGAGTCCCATTCACCCCTCCACTTT
v_gene: TRBV20-1; abundance: many; d_gene: TRBD2; j_gene: TRBJ2-3; CDR3aa: CSAPPSGGATDTQYF; CDR3nt: TGCAGTGCTCCACCTAGCGGGGGGGCAACAGATACGCAGTATTTT
v_gene: TRBV19; abundance: .; d_gene: TRBD2; j_gene: TRBJ2-3; CDR3aa: CASSTPLAGDTDTQYF; CDR3nt: TGTGCCAGTAGTACGCCACTCGCGGGGGACACAGATACGCAGTATTTT
v_gene: TRBV27; abundance: many; d_gene: .; j_gene: TRBJ2-5; CDR3aa: CASSPRQGRETQYF; CDR3nt: TGTGCCAGCAGTCCCCGCCAGGGCAGGGAGACCCAGTACTTC
v_gene: TRBV15; abundance: .; d_gene: .; j_gene: TRBJ1-5; CDR3aa: CATSSHRNQPQHF; CDR3nt: TGTGCCACCAGCAGCCACCGAAATCAGCCCCAGCATTTT
v_gene: TRBV6-1; abundance: .; d_gene: .; j_gene: TRBJ2-6; CDR3aa: CASSYQYPGANVLTF; CDR3nt: TGTGCCAGCAGTTATCAGTACCCTGGGGCCAACGTCCTGACTTTC
v_gene: TRBV18; abundance: .; d_gene: TRBD1; j_gene: TRBJ1-5; CDR3aa: CASSPDGQVLKPQHF; CDR3nt: TGTGCCAGCTCACCGGACGGACAGGTTCTCAAGCCCCAGCATTTT
v_gene: TRBV6-1; abundance: many; d_gene: TRBD1; j_gene: TRBJ2-5; CDR3aa: CASSPQGQLQETQYF; CDR3nt: TGTGCCAGCAGCCCCCAGGGACAGCTACAAGAGACCCAGTACTTC
v_gene: TRBV10-3; abundance: .; d_gene: .; j_gene: TRBJ1-3; CDR3aa: CAVSGANTIYF; CDR3nt: TGTGCCGTCTCAGGGGCAAACACCATATATTTT
v_gene: TRBV2; abundance: .; d_gene: .; j_gene: TRBJ1-1; CDR3aa: CASEKNRLNTEAFF; CDR3nt: TGTGCCAGCGAAAAAAACAGACTAAACACTGAAGCTTTCTTT
v_gene: TRBV27; abundance: many; d_gene: TRBD1; j_gene: TRBJ1-2; CDR3aa: CASSLTGPTGYGYTF; CDR3nt: TGTGCCAGCAGTTTGACAGGGCCCACGGGCTATGGCTACACCTTC
v_gene: TRBV4-1; abundance: few; d_gene: .; j_gene: TRBJ1-4; CDR3aa: CASSQGHGADRKNEKLFF; CDR3nt: TGCGCCAGCAGCCAAGGTCACGGGGCCGACAGGAAGAATGAAAAACTGTTTTTT
v_gene: TRBV6-1; abundance: many; d_gene: TRBD1; j_gene: TRBJ1-2; CDR3aa: CASSAGTGPIYGYTF; CDR3nt: TGTGCCAGCAGTGCCGGGACAGGCCCGATCTATGGCTACACCTTC
v_gene: TRBV4-1; abundance: few; d_gene: .; j_gene: TRBJ2-4; CDR3aa: CASSQERTKPRGAKNIQYF; CDR3nt: TGCGCCAGCAGCCAAGAAAGGACTAAGCCAAGGGGTGCCAAAAACATTCAGTACTTC
v_gene: TRBV7-2; abundance: .; d_gene: .; j_gene: TRBJ1-2; CDR3aa: CASSFKTGGNLYGYTF; CDR3nt: TGTGCCAGCAGCTTCAAGACCGGGGGGAACCTCTATGGCTACACCTTC
v_gene: TRBV7-9; abundance: many; d_gene: .; j_gene: TRBJ2-1; CDR3aa: CASSHSSYNEQFF; CDR3nt: TGTGCCAGCTCTCACAGCTCCTACAATGAGCAGTTCTTC
v_gene: TRBV20-1; abundance: many; d_gene: .; j_gene: TRBJ2-1; CDR3aa: CSARDLVEYNEQFF; CDR3nt: TGCAGTGCTAGAGACCTAGTGGAGTACAATGAGCAGTTCTTC
v_gene: TRBV6-1; abundance: .; d_gene: .; j_gene: TRBJ1-3; CDR3aa: CASGLGLISGNTIYF; CDR3nt: TGTGCCAGCGGCCTGGGACTGATCTCTGGAAACACCATATATTTT
v_gene: TRBV7-6; abundance: .; d_gene: TRBD2; j_gene: TRBJ2-2; CDR3aa: CASSQGTRPNTGELFF; CDR3nt: TGTGCCAGCAGCCAAGGGACTAGGCCGAACACCGGGGAGCTGTTTTTT
v_gene: TRBV9; abundance: .; d_gene: .; j_gene: TRBJ2-1; CDR3aa: CASSVVGAGAYNEQFF; CDR3nt: TGTGCCAGCAGCGTAGTAGGGGCAGGGGCCTACAATGAGCAGTTCTTC
v_gene: TRBV7-2; abundance: .; d_gene: .; j_gene: TRBJ2-3; CDR3aa: CASSLAPRDGGRDTQYF; CDR3nt: TGTGCCAGCAGCTTGGCCCCCCGTGACGGGGGCCGAGATACGCAGTATTTT
v_gene: TRBV27; abundance: .; d_gene: TRBD2; j_gene: TRBJ2-1; CDR3aa: CASITPSGWRSYNEQFF; CDR3nt: TGTGCCAGCATTACCCCTAGCGGGTGGCGCTCCTACAATGAGCAGTTCTTC
v_gene: TRBV3-1; abundance: .; d_gene: TRBD2; j_gene: TRBJ2-5; CDR3aa: CASSPGLGETQYF; CDR3nt: TGTGCCAGCAGCCCGGGACTAGGGGAGACCCAGTACTTC
v_gene: TRBV28; abundance: many; d_gene: .; j_gene: TRBJ1-1; CDR3aa: CASRRSLAGTGPGTEAFF; CDR3nt: TGTGCCAGCAGACGTAGTTTGGCAGGGACGGGTCCGGGTACTGAAGCTTTCTTT
v_gene: TRBV7-2; abundance: .; d_gene: TRBD2; j_gene: TRBJ2-1; CDR3aa: CASSLRLAGNYNEQFF; CDR3nt: TGTGCCAGCAGCTTACGGCTAGCGGGGAATTACAATGAGCAGTTCTTC
v_gene: TRBV20-1; abundance: many; d_gene: .; j_gene: TRBJ1-1; CDR3aa: CSAFRQDSEAFF; CDR3nt: TGCAGTGCTTTCCGACAGGACAGTGAAGCTTTCTTT
v_gene: TRBV4-1; abundance: few; d_gene: .; j_gene: TRBJ1-3; CDR3aa: CASSQLGDGFSGNTIYF; CDR3nt: TGCGCCAGCAGCCAACTTGGCGACGGATTCTCTGGAAACACCATATATTTT
v_gene: TRBV6-1; abundance: many; d_gene: .; j_gene: TRBJ1-1; CDR3aa: CASSVQENTEAFF; CDR3nt: TGTGCCAGCAGCGTCCAGGAGAACACTGAAGCTTTCTTT
v_gene: TRBV6-1; abundance: many; d_gene: TRBD2; j_gene: TRBJ2-1; CDR3aa: CASSWTSGGSYNEQFF; CDR3nt: TGTGCCAGCAGTTGGACTAGCGGGGGCTCCTACAATGAGCAGTTCTTC
v_gene: TRBV5-1; abundance: .; d_gene: TRBD1; j_gene: TRBJ2-3; CDR3aa: CASSKPGTEPQVTQYF; CDR3nt: TGCGCCAGCAGCAAACCCGGGACAGAGCCCCAAGTTACGCAGTATTTT
v_gene: TRBV10-3; abundance: few; d_gene: TRBD2; j_gene: TRBJ2-3; CDR3aa: CAIRRLAGDGDTQYF; CDR3nt: TGTGCCATCAGGCGACTAGCGGGGGACGGGGATACGCAGTATTTT
v_gene: TRBV3-1; abundance: many; d_gene: .; j_gene: TRBJ2-5; CDR3aa: CASSISVQETQYF; CDR3nt: TGTGCCAGCAGTATCAGTGTACAAGAGACCCAGTACTTC
v_gene: TRBV7-3; abundance: .; d_gene: .; j_gene: TRBJ1-5; CDR3aa: CASSLTNGPNQPQHF; CDR3nt: TGTGCCAGCAGCTTAACGAACGGTCCGAATCAGCCCCAGCATTTT
v_gene: TRBV19; abundance: .; d_gene: TRBD1; j_gene: TRBJ1-5; CDR3aa: CASSNPGTDFYSNQPQHF; CDR3nt: TGTGCCAGTAGTAACCCCGGGACAGACTTCTATAGCAATCAGCCCCAGCATTTT
v_gene: TRBV7-2; abundance: few; d_gene: .; j_gene: TRBJ1-1; CDR3aa: CASSLTAGNTEAFF; CDR3nt: TGTGCCAGCAGCTTAACGGCAGGGAACACTGAAGCTTTCTTT